This T cell receptor beta chain was identified in a study of T-cell memory formation after mild COVID-19. Across the whole study: Largely donor-specific TCR clusters were found. General study results and limits: Later expanders leaned CD4+, whereas clones that contracted between day 15 and 85 were balanced CD4/CD8. Contracting CD4+ clones lay largely in CM and EM, with CD8+ ones residing in EMRA.

TCR alpha and TCR beta cDNA libraries carrying sample barcodes and UMIs were produced by 5'RACE using constant-segment primers. TCRdb reprocessed the 5' RACE reads via MiXCR and lists one record per CDR3 protein. The top ten clones hold 7% to 9.5% of a sample with 350,000 to 450,000 distinct CDR3 sequences, approximately 24% of them seen once. This CDR3 spans 14 amino acids. The V end was cut by 5 bases, the J end by 3 bases, with 14 bases between. The germline V gene has CDR1 SGDLS and CDR2 YYNGEE. Concerning this clonotype itself: Its antigen is not identified.

Material: PBMCs or a T cell subset sorted from them (not recorded which). The receptor's source is an adult woman who had mild COVID-19 (a few samples of this study predate the infection). Cell type and time point are not known. V and J are TRBV9 and TRBJ1-2, with a possible D match to TRBD1 (5 bases). CDR3 bases: TGTGCCAGCAGACCGTCTGGGACTGACTATGGCTACACCTTC. Translating it yields CASRPSGTDYGYTF.